This TCR beta chain was retrieved from a study of neurological immune-mediated disorders. CDR1 is SGHAT and CDR2 is FQNNGV in the germline V gene. The CDR3 extends over 12 amino acids. V gave up 4 bases and J gave up 1 base, with 5 bases separating them. A single record per CDR3 protein comes from TCRdb applying MiXCR to the 5' RACE reads. The sample lists approximately 21,000 distinct CDR3 sequences; approximately 6.6% were seen once. This clonotype was counted ten times or more. Sequenced material: CD8+ T cells from blood. The genes are TRBV11-2 and TRBJ2-7; D is uncertain. The source of this sequence is a man aged 18 to 29 in good health. In DNA form, the CDR3 reads TGTGCCAGCAGCTGGCTATCCTACGAGCAGTACTTC. This sequence encodes CASSWLSYEQYF.